A selection of T cell receptor beta chains follows, all from one sample in a study of glioma-infiltrating T cells. TCRdb independently ran MiXCR on the multiplex PCR reads; one entry per CDR3 protein. This sample has more than 90,000 distinct CDR3 sequences, with around 40% found just once. Sequenced input: glioma tissue, nonneoplastic brain tissue, or PBMCs (not recorded which). All receptors come from a human donor with low-grade glioma or glioblastoma, undergoing nonglioma brain surgery, or in good health (not recorded which). The conserved cysteine and the conserved F or W are not part of the CDR3 here. Each record gives: J gene, V gene, D gene, CDR3 protein. The D gene is left open where the match is weak.

J: TRBJ2-1; V: TRBV11-2; D: TRBD2; CDR3: ASRIGGSSYNEQF
J: TRBJ2-7; V: TRBV4-1; D: .; CDR3: ASSQENSGYEQY
J: TRBJ2-5; V: TRBV20-1; D: .; CDR3: SAVDRVSTQY
J: TRBJ2-5; V: TRBV19; D: .; CDR3: ASSILPGANQETQY
J: TRBJ1-5; V: TRBV4-1; D: .; CDR3: ASSQGVGYSNQPKH
J: TRBJ2-7; V: TRBV20-1; D: TRBD2; CDR3: SASSSGGKQY
J: TRBJ2-1; V: TRBV20-1; D: TRBD2; CDR3: SARAGGANEQF
J: TRBJ1-1; V: TRBV19; D: .; CDR3: ASSIGPNTEAF
J: TRBJ2-7; V: TRBV12-3/TRBV12-4; D: .; CDR3: ASSFSGFGEQY
J: TRBJ2-2; V: TRBV4-1; D: TRBD2; CDR3: ASSQEAGGTGELF
J: TRBJ2-5; V: TRBV4-1; D: .; CDR3: ASSQGETRA
J: TRBJ2-1; V: TRBV2; D: .; CDR3: ASSWDRSEQF
J: TRBJ2-1; V: TRBV7-2; D: .; CDR3: ASSFRTGMDEQF
J: TRBJ1-5; V: TRBV3-1; D: .; CDR3: ASSQDSSGQPQH
J: TRBJ2-1; V: TRBV27; D: TRBD2; CDR3: ASSSRRENYNEQF
J: TRBJ2-7; V: TRBV4-1; D: .; CDR3: ASSQAPKTASYEQY
J: TRBJ2-5; V: TRBV19; D: .; CDR3: ASRKGAGTEAQETQY
J: TRBJ2-3; V: TRBV5-1; D: .; CDR3: ASSLEGPLSMGPDTQY
J: TRBJ2-5; V: TRBV24-1; D: .; CDR3: ATSDPTGETQY
J: TRBJ2-7; V: TRBV20-1; D: .; CDR3: SASAGPHQY
J: TRBJ2-5; V: TRBV6-1; D: .; CDR3: ASRPGPGETQY
J: TRBJ1-1; V: TRBV18; D: TRBD1; CDR3: ASSLRDRGTNTEAF
J: TRBJ2-5; V: TRBV20-1; D: .; CDR3: SAISTGPRGTQY
J: TRBJ1-6; V: TRBV27; D: TRBD1; CDR3: AGSTDRRSSYNSPIH
J: TRBJ1-2; V: TRBV12-3/TRBV12-4; D: TRBD1; CDR3: ASSPGQGIGYGYT
J: TRBJ2-1; V: TRBV27; D: .; CDR3: ASSLLCSTWAMEVTSYNEQF
J: TRBJ2-7; V: TRBV20-1; D: TRBD2; CDR3: SARGELAGHHEQY
J: TRBJ1-1; V: TRBV7-2; D: .; CDR3: TSSLKYTPGDTEAF
J: TRBJ2-3; V: TRBV6-1; D: .; CDR3: ASRAGRTDTQY
J: TRBJ2-5; V: TRBV12-3/TRBV12-4; D: .; CDR3: ASSFVHYAKETQY
J: TRBJ2-5; V: TRBV15; D: TRBD2; CDR3: AASRGVSAGGGETQY
J: TRBJ2-7; V: TRBV30; D: .; CDR3: AWSVLRGHEQY
J: TRBJ1-6; V: TRBV20-1; D: .; CDR3: SARDHGSSYNSPLH
J: TRBJ1-1; V: TRBV20-1; D: .; CDR3: SAGGGTEAF
J: TRBJ1-2; V: TRBV18; D: .; CDR3: ASSPPGFPYGYT
J: TRBJ1-1; V: TRBV20-1; D: .; CDR3: RVGGLNTEAF
J: TRBJ1-5; V: TRBV3-1; D: .; CDR3: ASSQDLRNQPQH
J: TRBJ2-6; V: TRBV28; D: .; CDR3: ASRGGGGSGANVLT
J: TRBJ1-4; V: TRBV4-3; D: .; CDR3: ASSYLGEKLF